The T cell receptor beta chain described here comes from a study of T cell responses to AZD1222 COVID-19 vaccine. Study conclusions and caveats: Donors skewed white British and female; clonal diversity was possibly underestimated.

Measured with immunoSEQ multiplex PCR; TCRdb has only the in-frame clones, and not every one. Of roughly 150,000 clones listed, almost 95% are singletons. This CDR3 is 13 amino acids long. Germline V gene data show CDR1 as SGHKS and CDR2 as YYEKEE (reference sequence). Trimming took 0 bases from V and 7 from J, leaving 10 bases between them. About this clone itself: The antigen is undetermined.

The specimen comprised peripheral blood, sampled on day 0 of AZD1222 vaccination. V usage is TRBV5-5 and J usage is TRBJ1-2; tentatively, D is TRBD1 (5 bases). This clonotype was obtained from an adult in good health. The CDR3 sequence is CASSLEPGSGYTF. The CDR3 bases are TGTGCCAGCAGCTTGGAGCCAGGGAGTGGCTACACCTTC.